These T cell receptor beta chains were read from a single sample in a study of early stage breast cancer tumors. Clones were read by immunoSEQ multiplex PCR, and TCRdb kept only the in-frame ones, dropping some. This sample yields roughly 13,000 clones, of which roughly three quarters are seen a single time; approximately 7.6% belongs to the top ten. The material sequenced was normal breast tissue next to the tumor. All receptors derive from a person aged 45 to 59 with breast cancer. CDR3s include the opening cysteine and the closing phenylalanine or tryptophan. Fields, in order: J gene, clone size, V gene, D gene, CDR3 DNA, CDR3 protein. The D gene is left open where the match is weak. Where a row states a size, it is once, few, many or the class of an expanded clone; other rows omit it.

j_gene: TRBJ2-3
abundance: NA
v_gene: TRBV28
d_gene: NA
CDR3nt: TGTGCCAGCAGGCCCCTAGGGGTCGGAAGCACAGATACGCAGTATTTT
CDR3aa: CASRPLGVGSTDTQYF

j_gene: TRBJ1-2
abundance: few
v_gene: TRBV18
d_gene: NA
CDR3nt: TGTGCCAGCTCAGCGACGGATAACTATGGCTACACCTTC
CDR3aa: CASSATDNYGYTF

j_gene: TRBJ2-7
abundance: NA
v_gene: TRBV6-5
d_gene: TRBD2
CDR3nt: TGTGCCAGCAGTTCGGGACTAGCGCCTTCCGAGCAGTACTTC
CDR3aa: CASSSGLAPSEQYF

j_gene: TRBJ2-2
abundance: NA
v_gene: TRBV5-1
d_gene: NA
CDR3nt: TGCGCCAGCAGCTTGGCAGGCGCAGGTAGCACCGGGGAGCTGTTTTTT
CDR3aa: CASSLAGAGSTGELFF

j_gene: TRBJ1-1
abundance: NA
v_gene: TRBV18
d_gene: NA
CDR3nt: TGTGCCAGCTCACCACCTACGTTTCAGGGGTGGGGTGAAGCTTTCTTT
CDR3aa: CASSPPTFQGWGEAFF

j_gene: TRBJ2-2
abundance: NA
v_gene: TRBV18
d_gene: NA
CDR3nt: TGTGCCAGCTCACCACCGGGAGGTATTAACACCGGGGAGCTGTTTTTT
CDR3aa: CASSPPGGINTGELFF

j_gene: TRBJ1-2
abundance: NA
v_gene: TRBV30
d_gene: NA
CDR3nt: TGTGCCTGGAGTGTATTTCGGGACAATTCCTATGGCTATACCTTC
CDR3aa: CAWSVFRDNSYGYTF

j_gene: TRBJ2-5
abundance: NA
v_gene: TRBV6-5
d_gene: NA
CDR3nt: TGTGCCAGCAGTTACTCGTTTACGGTCCACCAAGAGACCCAGTACTTC
CDR3aa: CASSYSFTVHQETQYF

j_gene: TRBJ1-5
abundance: few
v_gene: TRBV6-1
d_gene: NA
CDR3nt: TGTGCCAGCAGTGAGGACACAGGGAGCAATCAGCCCCAGCATTTT
CDR3aa: CASSEDTGSNQPQHF

j_gene: TRBJ2-2
abundance: NA
v_gene: TRBV19
d_gene: TRBD2
CDR3nt: TGTGCCAGTAGTCCCCGGGTAGCGGGATTCACCGGGGAGCTGTTTTTT
CDR3aa: CASSPRVAGFTGELFF

j_gene: TRBJ2-1
abundance: NA
v_gene: TRBV7-6
d_gene: TRBD2
CDR3nt: TGTGCCAGCAGCTTATCTGGACTAGCGGGCAATGAGCAGTTCTTC
CDR3aa: CASSLSGLAGNEQFF

j_gene: TRBJ1-4
abundance: NA
v_gene: TRBV7-9
d_gene: NA
CDR3nt: TGTGCCAGCAGCCTACAGGGTTCTAATGAAAAACTGTTTTTT
CDR3aa: CASSLQGSNEKLFF

j_gene: TRBJ2-7
abundance: NA
v_gene: TRBV5-5
d_gene: TRBD1
CDR3nt: TGTGCCAGCAGCGGAGGACAGGACGCTACCTACGAGCAGTACTTC
CDR3aa: CASSGGQDATYEQYF

j_gene: TRBJ1-5
abundance: NA
v_gene: TRBV6-6
d_gene: TRBD1
CDR3nt: TGTGCCAGCAGTTCGATACAGGGGAGCAATCAGCCCCAGCATTTT
CDR3aa: CASSSIQGSNQPQHF

j_gene: TRBJ1-4
abundance: once
v_gene: TRBV7-9
d_gene: NA
CDR3nt: TGTGCCAGCAGCTTAAATGGGAGGGCTGATGAAAAACTGTTTTTT
CDR3aa: CASSLNGRADEKLFF

j_gene: TRBJ2-6
abundance: few
v_gene: TRBV6-6
d_gene: NA
CDR3nt: TGTGCCAGCAGTTCGGCAGAATCTGGGGCCAACGTCCTGACTTTC
CDR3aa: CASSSAESGANVLTF

j_gene: TRBJ2-3
abundance: NA
v_gene: TRBV7-2
d_gene: NA
CDR3nt: TGTGCCAGCAGTCTCAGCGGACTCACAGATACGCAGTATTTT
CDR3aa: CASSLSGLTDTQYF

j_gene: TRBJ1-1
abundance: few
v_gene: TRBV19
d_gene: NA
CDR3nt: TGTGCCAGTAGGGGTGAGGAGAACACTGAAGCTTTCTTT
CDR3aa: CASRGEENTEAFF

j_gene: TRBJ2-3
abundance: NA
v_gene: TRBV5-4
d_gene: NA
CDR3nt: TGTGCCAGCAGCTTGGAAGCCAGGGTTACAGATACGCAGTATTTT
CDR3aa: CASSLEARVTDTQYF

j_gene: TRBJ2-2
abundance: NA
v_gene: TRBV28
d_gene: NA
CDR3nt: TGTGCCACCGCCGAGGGCCGGAACACCGGGGAGCTGTTTTTT
CDR3aa: CATAEGRNTGELFF